This is a list of T cell receptor beta chains from one sample in a study of shared clonotypes between healthy human individuals. TCRdb's table, derived via immunoSEQ multiplex PCR, lists solely in-frame clones and lacks some. The repertoire consists of around 2,000,000 clones, with about 94% occurring once and the leading ten covering more than 0.95%. Sequences were obtained from naive CD8+ T cells sorted from blood. The receptor set was obtained from a man aged 18 to 35 in good health. Each CDR3 is given with its conserved first and last residue. A clone size is listed for some rows: how often the clone was seen (once, few, many), or a class if it is expanded.

CDR3,J,V,size
CASSPSTETYEQYF,TRBJ2-7,TRBV11-1,.
CASSQSTTASEQYF,TRBJ2-7,TRBV4-3,.
CASSGQINTGELFF,TRBJ2-2,TRBV18,.
CASSLISPELWGYTF,TRBJ1-2,TRBV11-2,.
CASSVTSGTGNGYTF,TRBJ1-2,TRBV9,.
CASSQASGEIKYEQYF,TRBJ2-7,TRBV4-1,.
CASSLLVGNSYEQYF,TRBJ2-7,TRBV27,.
CASSLRSGNTIYF,TRBJ1-3,TRBV28,once
CASSVGGGTQYF,TRBJ2-5,TRBV9,.
CATSSTGDLQETQYF,TRBJ2-5,TRBV15,.
CASSFRGSTDTQYF,TRBJ2-3,TRBV13,.
CAAQLVNTEAFF,TRBJ1-1,TRBV23-1,.
CASSLWGDTDTQYF,TRBJ2-3,TRBV28,.
CASSEPRGGARETQYF,TRBJ2-5,TRBV2,.
CASSGSRSAHTDTQYF,TRBJ2-3,TRBV9,.
CASRGNEQFF,TRBJ2-1,TRBV4-1,.
CASSQDGLAGETQYF,TRBJ2-5,TRBV4-1,.
CASSLRTGWNTGELFF,TRBJ2-2,TRBV14,.
CASSFGVGPDGYTF,TRBJ1-2,TRBV28,.
CASSSLGGDQPQHF,TRBJ1-5,TRBV5-1,.
CASSHRTSGAYEQYF,TRBJ2-7,TRBV4-1,.
CASSPNPFEGLGYGYTF,TRBJ1-2,TRBV4-1,.
CASRTGHSTDTQYF,TRBJ2-3,TRBV10-2,once
CASSLAGLEETQYF,TRBJ2-5,TRBV11-2,.
CASSLVPGLAVNEQFF,TRBJ2-1,TRBV7-9,.
CASSSGTSGIYEQYF,TRBJ2-7,TRBV5-6,.
CASSYVGNQETQYF,TRBJ2-5,TRBV6-6,.
CASGLVADDNEQFF,TRBJ2-1,TRBV12-5,.
CASGQTGPSTEAFF,TRBJ1-1,TRBV27,.
CASSQPGEGLGANVLTF,TRBJ2-6,TRBV4-1,.
CASSTIGGDNQPQHF,TRBJ1-5,TRBV19,.
CASSLGPRGSPLHF,TRBJ1-6,TRBV28,.
CASSTPLDGWYEQYF,TRBJ2-7,TRBV5-6,.
CASSHGSNVRTDTQYF,TRBJ2-3,TRBV11-2,.
CASSPYPSGVDEQFF,TRBJ2-1,TRBV4-3,.
CASPGLAGGDEQFF,TRBJ2-1,TRBV2,.
CASSLGRGAADTQYF,TRBJ2-3,TRBV27,.
CAISEHSGGDSGNTIYF,TRBJ1-3,TRBV10-3,.
CASIPGLNTGELFF,TRBJ2-2,TRBV28,.
CASTPTGSSYEQYF,TRBJ2-7,TRBV27,.
CASVGQGFPTQYF,TRBJ2-3,TRBV4-1,.
CASSLSPGAQGYTF,TRBJ1-2,TRBV7-2,.
CASSFPGTPTNEKLFF,TRBJ1-4,TRBV28,.
CASSPGAASLRKQYF,TRBJ2-7,TRBV7-9,.
CASSYFSRGNTGELFF,TRBJ2-2,TRBV6-6,once
CASSFPPSLVAYEQYF,TRBJ2-7,TRBV28,.
CASSFQKASTGELFF,TRBJ2-2,TRBV5-1,.
CASSLRGQGWPETQYF,TRBJ2-5,TRBV7-2,.
CASSDSGPTYEQYF,TRBJ2-7,TRBV6-1,.
CASSLEDRGSYEQYF,TRBJ2-7,TRBV5-6,.
CASSQVWGLVGSYEQYF,TRBJ2-7,TRBV4-3,.
CTSSHIKRGGHNEQFF,TRBJ2-1,TRBV1,.
CASSGGQYYEQYF,TRBJ2-7,TRBV11-2,once
CASSILAGGTYEQYF,TRBJ2-7,TRBV6-5,.